A selection of T cell receptor beta chains follows, all from one sample in a study of patients and donors after allogeneic stem cell transplantation. Each CDR3 protein gets one entry after TCRdb re-called the RT-PCR reads with MiXCR. The sample shows roughly 190,000 distinct CDR3 sequences, around 41% of them seen only once. Sequenced: blood, either unsorted or a sorted T cell fraction (not recorded which). All receptors come from a human donor who was either an allogeneic HSCT recipient or a stem cell or donor lymphocyte infusion donor (not recorded which). It is not recorded whose cells these are; they may come from a transplant donor. The CDR3 runs from the conserved cysteine through the conserved F or W. D genes are given only for firm matches. Size is omitted from some rows. Given values are once, few, many or a class for expanded clones.

D gene	CDR3 length	clone size	V gene	J gene	CDR3 DNA	CDR3 protein
.	14	.	TRBV20-1	TRBJ1-6	TGCAGTGCTACTGCCCGCTCCTATAATTCACCCCTCCACTTT	CSATARSYNSPLHF
.	17	.	TRBV4-3	TRBJ1-4	TGCGCCAGCAGCCAAGCGGGACTTGCGGCAACTAATGAAAAACTGTTTTTT	CASSQAGLAATNEKLFF
TRBD1	16	.	TRBV9	TRBJ1-6	TGTGCCAGCAGCGTTGGGAGGACAGGGCGGGAATCACCCCTCCACTTT	CASSVGRTGRESPLHF
TRBD2	17	.	TRBV25-1	TRBJ2-3	TGTGCCAGCAGTGATAGAGTCCTAGCGGGAGGGGCAGATACGCAGTATTTT	CASSDRVLAGGADTQYF
.	12	.	TRBV5-1	TRBJ2-4	TGCGCCAGCAGCCCGGGTGGCCAACCTCAGTACTTC	CASSPGGQPQYF
TRBD1	12	.	TRBV30	TRBJ2-5	TGTGCCTGGGGTGGGACAGAAGAGACCCAGTACTTC	CAWGGTEETQYF
.	15	.	TRBV11-1	TRBJ2-7	TGTGCCAGCAGCCGCCGGGACTTCAGCTCCTACGAGCAGTACTTC	CASSRRDFSSYEQYF
.	20	.	TRBV27	TRBJ2-2	TGTGCCAGCAGTTTATCTAACCGCGCTTTAAAAGGACTGAACACCGGGGAGCTGTTTTTT	CASSLSNRALKGLNTGELFF
TRBD2	15	.	TRBV7-9	TRBJ2-1	TGTGCCAGCCCTCAACCAGCGGGAGAATCACATGAGCAGTTCTTC	CASPQPAGESHEQFF
TRBD1	14	.	TRBV4-2	TRBJ1-1	TGTGCCAGCAGCCAAGGACAGGGTTACACTGAAGCTTTCTTT	CASSQGQGYTEAFF
TRBD2	16	few	TRBV6-2/TRBV6-3	TRBJ2-7	TGTGCCAGCAGTTACAGGACTAGCGGGAGGTTTCGGGAGCAGTACTTC	CASSYRTSGRFREQYF
.	15	.	TRBV7-2	TRBJ2-4	TGTGCCAGCAGCTTCTCAATCGGGGACAAAAACATTCAGTACTTC	CASSFSIGDKNIQYF
TRBD2	17	.	TRBV5-1	TRBJ2-2	TGCGCCAGCAGTTCGGGACTAGCGGGAGAGAACACCGGGGAGCTGTTTTTT	CASSSGLAGENTGELFF
TRBD1	16	few	TRBV5-1	TRBJ1-6	TGCGCCAGCAGCTCGGGCACAGGGGACAATAATTCACCCCTCCACTTT	CASSSGTGDNNSPLHF
.	14	.	TRBV7-9	TRBJ2-5	TGTGCCAGCAGCTTATTCGGAACAGAGGAGACCCAGTACTTC	CASSLFGTEETQYF
.	14	.	TRBV4-2	TRBJ1-4	TGTGCCAGCAGCCAAGTTGCGGGTTCTGAAAAACTGTTTTTT	CASSQVAGSEKLFF
.	16	.	TRBV7-9	TRBJ2-3	TGTGCCAGCAGCTTAAAGCCAGCAGACTTCACAGATACGCAGTATTTT	CASSLKPADFTDTQYF
TRBD1	14	.	TRBV6-5	TRBJ1-3	TGTGCCACCTCGGACAGGGGGCGAGGAAACACCATATATTTT	CATSDRGRGNTIYF
.	17	.	TRBV3-1	TRBJ2-1	TGTGCCAGCAGCCAAGATAATGGCGGGATCACCTACAATGAGCAGTTCTTC	CASSQDNGGITYNEQFF
TRBD2	14	.	TRBV12-3/TRBV12-4	TRBJ2-3	TGTGCCAGCAGCCATAGCGGGATAACAGATACGCAGTATTTT	CASSHSGITDTQYF
TRBD1	16	.	TRBV4-3	TRBJ1-6	TGCGCCAGCAGCCAAGATAGGGGGCAGAGCAATTCACCCCTCCACTTT	CASSQDRGQSNSPLHF
TRBD1	14	many	TRBV5-1	TRBJ1-1	TGCGCCAGCAGCTGGGGACAGCAGAACACTGAAGCTTTCTTT	CASSWGQQNTEAFF
.	13	.	TRBV4-2	TRBJ2-2	TGTGCCAGCAGCCAAGATGGGGTCGGGGAGCTGTTTTTT	CASSQDGVGELFF
TRBD1	14	few	TRBV10-3	TRBJ2-1	TGTGCCATCAGTGAGGGGGACAGCTACAATGAGCAGTTCTTC	CAISEGDSYNEQFF
.	16	.	TRBV29-1	TRBJ1-1	TGCAGCGTTGAACAGGGTGGTGGACATTCGAACACTGAAGCTTTCTTT	CSVEQGGGHSNTEAFF
.	13	few	TRBV15	TRBJ1-1	TGTGCCACCAGCAGGACAGTGAACACTGAAGCTTTCTTT	CATSRTVNTEAFF
.	12	.	TRBV6-6	TRBJ1-4	TGTGCCAGCAGCGAAAGAGGGGAAAAACTGTTTTTT	CASSERGEKLFF
TRBD1	16	.	TRBV7-8	TRBJ1-1	TGTGCCAGCAGCTTAGCGGTTTCAGGGGGGAACACTGAAGCTTTCTTT	CASSLAVSGGNTEAFF
.	18	.	TRBV24-1	TRBJ2-3	TGTGCCACCAGTGAACCCGCTCCCGGGACAACTAGCACAGATACGCAGTATTTT	CATSEPAPGTTSTDTQYF
.	12	few	TRBV6-6	TRBJ1-2	TGTGCCAGCAGTTACGCCCCGGGCGGCTACACCTTC	CASSYAPGGYTF
.	15	.	TRBV12-3/TRBV12-4	TRBJ2-5	TGTGCCAGCAGTCGCCGAGACTGGTACCAAGAGACCCAGTACTTC	CASSRRDWYQETQYF
.	11	.	TRBV3-1	TRBJ2-7	TGTGCCAGCAGCCAATTCTCCGGGCAGTACTTC	CASSQFSGQYF
.	14	.	TRBV6-6	TRBJ2-3	TGTGCCAGCCTCAAGGGGGGAGGGGCAGATACGCAGTATTTT	CASLKGGGADTQYF
TRBD2	16	.	TRBV5-1	TRBJ2-1	TGCGCCAGCAGCCTACCGGGGACTACCCCGGTGGATGAGCAGTTCTTC	CASSLPGTTPVDEQFF
TRBD2	18	.	TRBV14	TRBJ2-1	TGTGCCAGCAGCCAAGAGGAAGTCGGACTAGCGGGCCTCAATGAGCAGTTCTTC	CASSQEEVGLAGLNEQFF
.	13	.	TRBV5-1	TRBJ2-7	TGCGCCAGCAGCGGGATACACCCCTACGAGCAGTACTTC	CASSGIHPYEQYF
TRBD1	14	.	TRBV2	TRBJ2-1	TGTGCCAGCAAAGGGACAGGGGGTAGCAATGAGCAGTTCTTC	CASKGTGGSNEQFF
.	16	few	TRBV4-3	TRBJ1-1	TGCGCCAGCAGCCCACGATGGGGAGGGCTGAACACTGAAGCTTTCTTT	CASSPRWGGLNTEAFF
.	14	.	TRBV5-1	TRBJ1-1	TGCGCCAGCAGCCCTACAGGGATAAACACTGAAGCTTTCTTT	CASSPTGINTEAFF
TRBD1	15	.	TRBV5-1	TRBJ1-1	TGCGCCAGCAGCTTCGGGGACAGGGAGAACACTGAAGCTTTCTTT	CASSFGDRENTEAFF
TRBD1	15	.	TRBV12-3/TRBV12-4	TRBJ1-1	TGTGCCAGCAGTTTAAAACCAGGGGGAGGCACTGAAGCTTTCTTT	CASSLKPGGGTEAFF